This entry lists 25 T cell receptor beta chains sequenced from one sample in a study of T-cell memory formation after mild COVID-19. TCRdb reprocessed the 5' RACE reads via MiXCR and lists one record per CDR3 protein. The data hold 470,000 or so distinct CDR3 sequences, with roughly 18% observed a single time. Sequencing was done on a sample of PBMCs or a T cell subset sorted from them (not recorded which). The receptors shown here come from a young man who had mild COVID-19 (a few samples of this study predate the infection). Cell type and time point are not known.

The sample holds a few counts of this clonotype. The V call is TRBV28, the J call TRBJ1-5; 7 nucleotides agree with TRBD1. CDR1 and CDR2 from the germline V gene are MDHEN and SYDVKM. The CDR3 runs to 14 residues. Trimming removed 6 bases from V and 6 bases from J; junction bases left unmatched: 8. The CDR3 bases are TGTGCCAGCAGAGCTGACAGGGACAGTCAGCCCCAGCATTTT. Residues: CASRADRDSQPQHF.

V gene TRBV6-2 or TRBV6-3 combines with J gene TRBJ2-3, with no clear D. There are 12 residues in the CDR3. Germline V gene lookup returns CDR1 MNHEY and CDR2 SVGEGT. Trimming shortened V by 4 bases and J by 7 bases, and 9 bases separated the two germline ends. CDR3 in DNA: TGTGCCAGCAGTTTATTAGAGTATACGCAGTATTTT. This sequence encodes CASSLLEYTQYF.

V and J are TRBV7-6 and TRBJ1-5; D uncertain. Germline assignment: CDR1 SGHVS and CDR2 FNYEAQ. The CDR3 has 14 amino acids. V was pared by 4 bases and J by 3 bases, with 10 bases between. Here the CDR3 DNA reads TGTGCCAGCAGCTCGGCGGCGTTCAATCAGCCCCAGCATTTT. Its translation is CASSSAAFNQPQHF.

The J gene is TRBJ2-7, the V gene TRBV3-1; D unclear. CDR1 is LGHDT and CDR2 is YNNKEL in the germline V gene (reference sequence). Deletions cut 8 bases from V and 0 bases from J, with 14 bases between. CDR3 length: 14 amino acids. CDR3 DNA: TGTGCCAGCCGGTCCGCAGGCTCCTCCTACGAGCAGTACTTC. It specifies CASRSAGSSYEQYF.

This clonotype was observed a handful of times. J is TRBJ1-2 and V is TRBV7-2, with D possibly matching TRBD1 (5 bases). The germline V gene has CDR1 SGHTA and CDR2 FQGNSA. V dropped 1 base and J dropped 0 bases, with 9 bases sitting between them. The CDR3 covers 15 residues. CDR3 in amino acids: CASSLVQGANYGYTF. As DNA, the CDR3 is TGTGCCAGCAGCTTAGTGCAGGGAGCTAACTATGGCTACACCTTC.

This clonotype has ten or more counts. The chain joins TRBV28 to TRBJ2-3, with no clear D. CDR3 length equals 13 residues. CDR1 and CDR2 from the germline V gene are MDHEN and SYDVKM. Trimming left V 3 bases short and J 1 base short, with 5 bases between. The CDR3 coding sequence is TGTGCCAGCAGTTTCCAGGGCACAGATACGCAGTATTTT. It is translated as CASSFQGTDTQYF.

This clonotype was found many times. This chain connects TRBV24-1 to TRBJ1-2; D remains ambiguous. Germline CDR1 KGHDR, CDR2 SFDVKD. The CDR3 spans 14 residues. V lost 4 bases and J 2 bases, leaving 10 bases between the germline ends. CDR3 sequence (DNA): TGTGCCACCAGTGACGCACGGACCAACTATGGCTACACCTTC. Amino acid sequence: CATSDARTNYGYTF.

This CDR3 reads CSARGRTSSYEQYV. CDR3 coding DNA: TGCAGTGCTAGAGGGCGGACAAGCTCCTACGAGCAGTACGTC. V usage is TRBV20-1 and J usage is TRBJ2-7; tentative D call: TRBD1 (5 bases). The germline V and J ends were trimmed by 1 base and 0 bases, with 10 bases remaining between them. Germline CDR1 DFQATT, CDR2 SNEGSKA (reference sequence). The length of the CDR3 is 14 residues.

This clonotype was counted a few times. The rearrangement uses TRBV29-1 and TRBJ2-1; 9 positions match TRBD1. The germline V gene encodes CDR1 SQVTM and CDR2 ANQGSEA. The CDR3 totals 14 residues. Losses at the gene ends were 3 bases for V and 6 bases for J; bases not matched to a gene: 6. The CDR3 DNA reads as TGCAGCGTTGAGGACAGGGGAGAAGGCAATGAGCAGTTCTTC. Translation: CSVEDRGEGNEQFF.

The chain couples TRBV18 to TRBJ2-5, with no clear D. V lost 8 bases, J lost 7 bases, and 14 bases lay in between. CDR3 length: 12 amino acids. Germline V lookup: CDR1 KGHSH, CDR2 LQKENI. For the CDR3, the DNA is TGTGCCAGCCGCGACCTGACTGGGACCCAGTACTTC. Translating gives CASRDLTGTQYF.

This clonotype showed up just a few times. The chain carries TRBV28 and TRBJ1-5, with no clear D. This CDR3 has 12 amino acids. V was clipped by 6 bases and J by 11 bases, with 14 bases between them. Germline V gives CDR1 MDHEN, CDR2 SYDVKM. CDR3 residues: CASRGSSETQHF. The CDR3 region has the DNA TGTGCCAGCAGGGGGTCGAGCGAGACCCAGCATTTT.

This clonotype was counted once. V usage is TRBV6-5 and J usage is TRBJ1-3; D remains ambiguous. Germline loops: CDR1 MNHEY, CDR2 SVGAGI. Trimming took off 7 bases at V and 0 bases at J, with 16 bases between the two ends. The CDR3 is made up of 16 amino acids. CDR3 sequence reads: CASKWGKKNSGNTIYF. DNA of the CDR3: TGTGCCAGCAAGTGGGGAAAAAAGAACTCTGGAAACACCATATATTTT.

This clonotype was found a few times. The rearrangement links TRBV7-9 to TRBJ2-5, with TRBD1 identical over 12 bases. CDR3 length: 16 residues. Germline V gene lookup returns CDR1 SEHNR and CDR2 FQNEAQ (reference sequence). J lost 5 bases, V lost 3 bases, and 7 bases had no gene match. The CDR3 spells CASSFPGQGAVETQYF. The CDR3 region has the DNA TGTGCCAGCAGCTTCCCGGGACAGGGGGCGGTTGAGACCCAGTACTTC.

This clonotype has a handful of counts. DNA for the CDR3: TGTGCCAGCAGTTTTGTGGATCAGCCCCAGCATTTT. It translates to CASSFVDQPQHF. The chain links TRBV27 to TRBJ1-5; D gene ambiguous. CDR1 is MNHEY and CDR2 is SMNVEV in the germline V gene (reference sequence). The CDR3 sequence is 12 residues long. Trimming took off 3 bases at V and 5 bases at J, with 5 bases between the two ends.

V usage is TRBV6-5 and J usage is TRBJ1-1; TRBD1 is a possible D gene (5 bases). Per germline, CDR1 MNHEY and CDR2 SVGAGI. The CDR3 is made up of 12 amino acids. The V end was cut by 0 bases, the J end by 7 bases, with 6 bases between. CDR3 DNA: TGTGCCAGCAGTTACTCGAGGGGTGAAGCTTTCTTT. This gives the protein CASSYSRGEAFF.

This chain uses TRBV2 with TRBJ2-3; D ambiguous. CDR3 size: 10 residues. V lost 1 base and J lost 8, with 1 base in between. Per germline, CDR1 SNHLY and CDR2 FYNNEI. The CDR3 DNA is TGTGCCAGCAGTGAAGTTACGCAGTATTTT. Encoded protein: CASSEVTQYF.

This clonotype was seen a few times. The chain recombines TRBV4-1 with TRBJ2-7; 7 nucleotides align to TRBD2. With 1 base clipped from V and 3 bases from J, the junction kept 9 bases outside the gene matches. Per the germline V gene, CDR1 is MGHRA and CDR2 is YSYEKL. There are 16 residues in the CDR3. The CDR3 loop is CASSQAGRAPGYEQYF. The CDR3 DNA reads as TGCGCCAGCAGCCAAGCAGGGAGGGCCCCGGGCTACGAGCAGTACTTC.

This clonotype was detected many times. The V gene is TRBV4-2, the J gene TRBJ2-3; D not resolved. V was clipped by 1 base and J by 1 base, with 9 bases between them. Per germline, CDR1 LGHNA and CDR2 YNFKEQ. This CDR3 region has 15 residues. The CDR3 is CASSQGSRGTDTQYF. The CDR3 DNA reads TGTGCCAGCAGCCAAGGGAGTCGGGGCACAGATACGCAGTATTTT.

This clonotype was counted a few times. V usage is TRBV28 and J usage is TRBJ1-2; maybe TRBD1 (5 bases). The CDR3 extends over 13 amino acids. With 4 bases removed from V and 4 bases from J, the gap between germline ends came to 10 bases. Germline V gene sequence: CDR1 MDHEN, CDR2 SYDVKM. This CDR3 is CASSSQGPYGYTF. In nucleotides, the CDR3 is TGTGCCAGCAGTTCGCAGGGTCCCTATGGCTACACCTTC.

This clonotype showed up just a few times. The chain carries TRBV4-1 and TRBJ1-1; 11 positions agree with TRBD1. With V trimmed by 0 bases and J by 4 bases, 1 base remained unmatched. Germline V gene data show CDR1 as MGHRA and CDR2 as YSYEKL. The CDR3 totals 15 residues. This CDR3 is CASSQEGTGGTEAFF. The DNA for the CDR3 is TGCGCCAGCAGCCAAGAAGGGACAGGGGGCACTGAAGCTTTCTTT.

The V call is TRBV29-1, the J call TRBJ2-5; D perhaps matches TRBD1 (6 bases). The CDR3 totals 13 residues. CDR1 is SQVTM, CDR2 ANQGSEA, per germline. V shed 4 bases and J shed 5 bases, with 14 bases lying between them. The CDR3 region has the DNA TGCAGCGTTGGGAAGGGGGTCGGGGAGACCCAGTACTTC. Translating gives CSVGKGVGETQYF. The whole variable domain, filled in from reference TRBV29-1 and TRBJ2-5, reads SAVISQKPSRDICQRGTSLTIQCQVDSQVTMMFWYRQQPGQSLTLIATANQGSEATYESGFVIDKFPISRPNLTFSTLTVSNMSPEDSSIYLCSVGKGVGETQYFGPGTRLLVL.

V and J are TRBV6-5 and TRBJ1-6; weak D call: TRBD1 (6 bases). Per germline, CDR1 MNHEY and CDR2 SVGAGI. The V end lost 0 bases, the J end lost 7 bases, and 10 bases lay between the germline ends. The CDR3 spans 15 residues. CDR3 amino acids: CASSYSSGVNSPLHF. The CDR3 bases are TGTGCCAGCAGTTACTCGTCAGGGGTCAATTCACCCCTCCACTTT.

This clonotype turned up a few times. This CDR3 is CASRKITPSYEQYF. The DNA for the CDR3 is TGTGCCAGCAGAAAGATTACACCATCCTACGAGCAGTACTTC. The rearrangement joins TRBV6-2 or TRBV6-3 to TRBJ2-7; D unclear. This CDR3 contains 14 residues. V lost 6 bases and J lost 1, with 13 bases in between. Germline V CDR1 and CDR2: MNHEY, SVGEGT.

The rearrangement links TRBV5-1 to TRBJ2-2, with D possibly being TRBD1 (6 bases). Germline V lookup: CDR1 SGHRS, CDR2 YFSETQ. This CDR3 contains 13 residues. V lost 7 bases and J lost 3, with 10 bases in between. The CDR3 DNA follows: TGCGCCAGCTCGGGACAAGACACCGGGGAGCTGTTTTTT. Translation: CASSGQDTGELFF. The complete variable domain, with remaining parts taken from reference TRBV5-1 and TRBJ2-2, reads KAGVTQTPRYLIKTRGQQVTLSCSPISGHRSVSWYQQTPGQGLQFLFEYFSETQRNKGNFPGRFSGRQFSNSRSEMNVSTLELGDSALYLCASSGQDTGELFFGEGSRLTVL.

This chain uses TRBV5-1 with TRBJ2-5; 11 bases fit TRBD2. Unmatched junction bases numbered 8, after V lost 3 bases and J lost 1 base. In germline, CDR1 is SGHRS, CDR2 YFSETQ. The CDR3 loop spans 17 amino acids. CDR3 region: CASSSGGLAGFQETQYF. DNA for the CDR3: TGCGCCAGCAGCTCCGGTGGACTAGCGGGCTTCCAAGAGACCCAGTACTTC.